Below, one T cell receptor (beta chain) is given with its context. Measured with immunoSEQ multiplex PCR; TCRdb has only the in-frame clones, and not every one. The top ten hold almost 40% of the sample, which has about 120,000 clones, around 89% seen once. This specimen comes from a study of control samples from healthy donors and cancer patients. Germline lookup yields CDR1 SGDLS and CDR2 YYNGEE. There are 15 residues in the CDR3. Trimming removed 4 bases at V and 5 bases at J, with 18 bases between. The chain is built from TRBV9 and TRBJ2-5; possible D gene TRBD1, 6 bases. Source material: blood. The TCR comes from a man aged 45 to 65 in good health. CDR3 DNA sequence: TGTGCCAGCAGCTTCGAACAGGGATTCGGCGAGACCCAGTACTTC. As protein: CASSFEQGFGETQYF.